This T cell receptor (beta chain) appears in the sequencing data of a study of spatial heterogeneity in lung cancer. For the study at large: Detected sequences consistently included more beta-chain ones than alpha-chain ones. Mean representation of each unique TCR and UMI combination in the raw reads exceeded 8.5 occurrences. Findings of the study overall: Blood carried ubiquitous expanded tumor TCRs more at resection than follow-up.

Unique molecular identifiers, one per molecule, were present on every TCR cDNA molecule. TCRdb reprocessed the 5' RACE reads with MiXCR, giving one entry per CDR3 protein. Among tens of thousands of distinct CDR3 sequences, around 9% were seen once, and the ten largest hold 6% to 7.5%. This clonotype was picked up a small number of times. Its antigen remains unknown. The time point was: sample taken at primary tumor resection. Unsorted tumor, nontumor lung tissue or cryopreserved PBMC supplied the whole RNA. The CDR3 contains 15 residues. The germline V and J ends were trimmed by 4 bases and 4 bases, with 15 bases remaining between them. Germline V gene data show CDR1 as SGHAT and CDR2 as FQNNGV.

This TCR derives from a male donor with early-stage non-small cell lung cancer. V usage is TRBV11-2 and J usage is TRBJ2-3; the D gene is possibly TRBD2 (5 bases). The starting material was PBMCs, obtained at surgery. CDR3 loop: CASSSGSARPDTQYF. The CDR3 DNA reads as TGTGCCAGCAGCTCGGGGAGCGCAAGGCCAGATACGCAGTATTTT.